This T cell receptor (beta chain) originates from a study of breast tumors, draining lymph nodes, adjacent tissues. About this clonotype: Antigen: not known. No conserved phenylalanine or tryptophan is present at the end of the CDR3, so a read error is the likely explanation.

Germline V lookup: CDR1 KGHSY, CDR2 FQNENV. This CDR3 region has 17 residues. V was cut by 4 bases and J by 4 bases, with 22 bases left in between. Each CDR3 protein gets one entry after TCRdb re-called the multiplex PCR reads with MiXCR. The repertoire holds about 130,000 distinct CDR3 sequences, about 20% seen once, with 2.2% in the top ten. Notes on the study in general: Compared with lymph nodes, tumors were less diverse; compared with nontumor tissue, more.

Axillary draining lymph nodes of breast cancer patients supplied the node samples. This receptor was obtained from a female donor with breast cancer. Some clones in this sample may be carry-over from other donors' samples. The chain recombines TRBV16 with TRBJ1-2, with D possibly TRBD1 on 6 matching bases. Source material: axillary lymph node tissue. The CDR3 sequence: CASSRSVGALSTYGYTS. The CDR3, as DNA: TGTGCCAGCAGCCGATCTGTGGGGGCTCTCAGTACCTATGGCTACACCTCC.